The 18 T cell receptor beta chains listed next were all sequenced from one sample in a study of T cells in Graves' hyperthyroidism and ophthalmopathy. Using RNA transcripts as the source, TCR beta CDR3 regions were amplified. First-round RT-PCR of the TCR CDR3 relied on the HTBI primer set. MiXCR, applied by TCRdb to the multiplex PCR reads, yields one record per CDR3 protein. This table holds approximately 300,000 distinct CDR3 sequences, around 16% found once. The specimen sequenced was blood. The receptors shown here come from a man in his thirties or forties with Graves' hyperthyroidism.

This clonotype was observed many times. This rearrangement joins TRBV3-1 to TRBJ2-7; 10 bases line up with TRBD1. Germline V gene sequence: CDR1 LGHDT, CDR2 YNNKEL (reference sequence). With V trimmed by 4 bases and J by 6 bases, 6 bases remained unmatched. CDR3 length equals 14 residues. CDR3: CASSRPGQGSEQYF. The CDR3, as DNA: TGTGCCAGCAGCCGTCCGGGACAGGGGAGCGAGCAGTACTTC.

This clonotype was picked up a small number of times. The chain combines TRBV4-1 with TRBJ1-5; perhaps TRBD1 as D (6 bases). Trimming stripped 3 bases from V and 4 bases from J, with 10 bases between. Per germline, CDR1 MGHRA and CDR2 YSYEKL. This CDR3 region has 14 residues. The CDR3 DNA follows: TGCGCCAGCAGCCAGGGGGCTGGGAATCAGCCCCAGCATTTT. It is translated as CASSQGAGNQPQHF.

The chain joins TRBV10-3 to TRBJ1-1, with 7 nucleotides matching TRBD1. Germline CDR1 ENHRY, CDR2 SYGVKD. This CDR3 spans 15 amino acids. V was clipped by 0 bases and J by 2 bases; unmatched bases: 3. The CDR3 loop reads CAISESGGGNTEAFF. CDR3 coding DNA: TGTGCCATCAGTGAGTCAGGGGGCGGCAACACTGAAGCTTTCTTT.

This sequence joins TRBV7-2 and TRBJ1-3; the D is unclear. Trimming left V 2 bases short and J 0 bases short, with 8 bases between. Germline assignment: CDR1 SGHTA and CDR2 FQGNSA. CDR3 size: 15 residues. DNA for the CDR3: TGTGCCAGCAGCTTACGGGAGGACTCTGGAAACACCATATATTTT. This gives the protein CASSLREDSGNTIYF. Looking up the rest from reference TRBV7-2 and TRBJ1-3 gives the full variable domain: GAGVSQSPSNKVTEKGKDVELRCDPISGHTALYWYRQSLGQGLEFLIYFQGNSAPDKSGLPSDRFSAERTGGSVSTLTIQRTQQEDSAVYLCASSLREDSGNTIYFGEGSWLTVV.

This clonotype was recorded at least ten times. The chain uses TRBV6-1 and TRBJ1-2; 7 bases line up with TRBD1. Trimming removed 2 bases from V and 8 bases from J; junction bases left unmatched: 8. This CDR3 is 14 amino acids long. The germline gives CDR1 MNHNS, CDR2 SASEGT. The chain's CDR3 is CASSEHRDRDGYTF. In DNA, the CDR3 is TGTGCCAGCAGTGAACATAGAGACAGGGACGGCTACACCTTC.

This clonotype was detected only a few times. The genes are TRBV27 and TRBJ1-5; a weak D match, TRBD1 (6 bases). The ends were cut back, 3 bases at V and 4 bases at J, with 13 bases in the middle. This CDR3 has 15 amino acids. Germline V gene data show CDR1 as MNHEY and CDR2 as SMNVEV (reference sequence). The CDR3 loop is CASSLGGGWNQPQHF. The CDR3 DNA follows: TGTGCCAGCAGTTTGGGAGGGGGGTGGAATCAGCCCCAGCATTTT.

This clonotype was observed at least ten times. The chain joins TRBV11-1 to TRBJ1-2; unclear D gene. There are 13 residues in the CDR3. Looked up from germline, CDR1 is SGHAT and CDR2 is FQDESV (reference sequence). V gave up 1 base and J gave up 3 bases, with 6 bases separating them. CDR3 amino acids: CASSLGLYYGYTF. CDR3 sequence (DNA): TGTGCCAGCAGCTTAGGACTGTACTATGGCTACACCTTC.

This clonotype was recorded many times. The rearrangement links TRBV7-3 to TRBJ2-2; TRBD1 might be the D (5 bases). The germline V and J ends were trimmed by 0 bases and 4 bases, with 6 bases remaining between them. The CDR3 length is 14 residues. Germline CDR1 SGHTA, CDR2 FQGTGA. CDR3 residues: CASSLTGRTGELFF. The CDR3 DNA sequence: TGTGCCAGCAGCTTAACGGGGCGCACCGGGGAGCTGTTTTTT.

The CDR3 DNA reads TGTGCCAGCGCCCCTCCCAGGGATGGCTATGGCTACACCTTC. Translation gives CASAPPRDGYGYTF. The chain employs TRBV12-3 or TRBV12-4 and TRBJ1-2; D is possibly TRBD1 (5 bases). Trimming shortened V by 8 bases and J by 4 bases, and 17 bases separated the two germline ends. CDR3 length: 14 amino acids.

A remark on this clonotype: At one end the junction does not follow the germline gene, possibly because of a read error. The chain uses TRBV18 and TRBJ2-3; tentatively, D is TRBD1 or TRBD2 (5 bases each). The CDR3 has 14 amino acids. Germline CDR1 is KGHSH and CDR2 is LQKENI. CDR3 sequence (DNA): TGTGCCAGCTCACCAACGGGACCACCAGATAGGCAGTATTTT. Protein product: CASSPTGPPDRQYF.

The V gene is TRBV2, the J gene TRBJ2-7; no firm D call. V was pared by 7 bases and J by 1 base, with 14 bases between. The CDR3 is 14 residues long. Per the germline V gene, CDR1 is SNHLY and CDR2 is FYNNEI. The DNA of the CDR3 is TGTGCCAGCACCTGGGCGCCCGAGTCCTACGAGCAGTACTTC. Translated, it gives CASTWAPESYEQYF.

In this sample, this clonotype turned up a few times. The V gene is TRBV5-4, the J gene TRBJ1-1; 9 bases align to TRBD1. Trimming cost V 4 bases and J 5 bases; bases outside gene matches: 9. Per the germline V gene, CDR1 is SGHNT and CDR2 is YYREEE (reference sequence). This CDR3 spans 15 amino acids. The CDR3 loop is CASSLANRGQTEAFF. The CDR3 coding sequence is TGTGCCAGCAGCCTCGCTAACAGGGGGCAGACTGAAGCTTTCTTT.

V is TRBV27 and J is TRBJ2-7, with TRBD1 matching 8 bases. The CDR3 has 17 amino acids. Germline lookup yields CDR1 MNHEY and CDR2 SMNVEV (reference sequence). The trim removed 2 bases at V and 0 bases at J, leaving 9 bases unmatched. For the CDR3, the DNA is TGTGCCAGCAGTTTAACCCCCCCCACAGGGGGCTCCTACGAGCAGTACTTC. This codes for CASSLTPPTGGSYEQYF.

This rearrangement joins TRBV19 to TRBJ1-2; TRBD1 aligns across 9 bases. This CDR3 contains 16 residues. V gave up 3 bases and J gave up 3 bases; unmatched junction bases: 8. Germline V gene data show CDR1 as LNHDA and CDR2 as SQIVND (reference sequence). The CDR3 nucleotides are TGTGCCAGTAGTATGTACAGGGGGCTTTTCTACTATGGCTACACCTTC. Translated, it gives CASSMYRGLFYYGYTF.

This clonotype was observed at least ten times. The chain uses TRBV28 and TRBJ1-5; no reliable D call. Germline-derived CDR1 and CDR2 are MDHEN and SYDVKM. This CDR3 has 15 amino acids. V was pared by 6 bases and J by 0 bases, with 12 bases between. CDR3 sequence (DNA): TGTGCCAGCAGAAACGACGGCAATAGCAATCAGCCCCAGCATTTT. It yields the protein CASRNDGNSNQPQHF.

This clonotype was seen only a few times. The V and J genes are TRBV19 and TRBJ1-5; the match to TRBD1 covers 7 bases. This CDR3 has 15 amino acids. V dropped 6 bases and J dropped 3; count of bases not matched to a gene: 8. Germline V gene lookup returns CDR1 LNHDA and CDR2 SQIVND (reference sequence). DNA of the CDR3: TGTGCCAGTAGATTGGGACAGCTCTTCAATCAGCCCCAGCATTTT. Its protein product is CASRLGQLFNQPQHF.

Written as DNA, the CDR3 is TGTGCCAGCAGCTTAGCTCCGAACAGGGGGTACGAGCAGTACTTC. Translating gives CASSLAPNRGYEQYF. The rearrangement links TRBV7-2 to TRBJ2-7, with TRBD1 matching over 8 bases. With 0 bases clipped from V and 4 bases from J, the junction kept 5 bases outside the gene matches. CDR3 length: 15 residues. Germline CDR1 is SGHTA and CDR2 is FQGNSA.

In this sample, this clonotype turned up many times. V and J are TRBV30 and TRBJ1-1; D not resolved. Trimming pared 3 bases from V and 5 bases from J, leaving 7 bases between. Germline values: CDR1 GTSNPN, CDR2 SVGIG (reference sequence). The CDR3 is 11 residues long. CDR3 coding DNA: TGTGCCTGGAGCCCTCGAACTGAAGCTTTCTTT. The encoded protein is CAWSPRTEAFF.